These T cell receptor beta chains were read from a single sample in a study of Ad26.COV2.S vaccination and SARS-CoV-2 variants. This table comes from immunoSEQ multiplex PCR, and its TCRdb copy is limited to in-frame clones, with some not included. The sample holds 250,000 to 300,000 clones, approximately 89% seen once. The input for sequencing was peripheral blood, taken in a trial of Ad26.COV2.S vaccine versus placebo. The source is a person between 18 and 59 years old who received the Ad26.COV2.S COVID-19 vaccine or a placebo. The CDR3 runs from the conserved cysteine through the conserved F or W. The D gene is left open where the match is weak. The listing skips clone size in some rows; elsewhere it reads once, few, many or a size class.

V	size	J	D	DNA	CDR3
TRBV11-2	.	TRBJ2-2	.	TGTGCCAGCAGCTTAAGCCAGGGTAACACCGGGGAGCTGTTTTTT	CASSLSQGNTGELFF
TRBV6-1	.	TRBJ1-4	.	TGTGCCAGCAGTGAATCAGGAGGTATAGGTGAAAAACTGTTTTTT	CASSESGGIGEKLFF
TRBV2	.	TRBJ1-2	.	TGTGCCAGCAGTGAAGACCGGACGGTTGGTGGCTACACCTTC	CASSEDRTVGGYTF
TRBV7-2	.	TRBJ1-2	.	TGTGCCAGCAGCTTATGGGGCGGGAGGGAAGGCTACACCTTC	CASSLWGGREGYTF
TRBV27	once	TRBJ1-6	.	TGTGCCAGCACCCGGTGGCAGGGGACGTCTTCACCCCTCCACTTT	CASTRWQGTSSPLHF
TRBV5-1	.	TRBJ2-3	.	TGCGCCAGCAGCTTGGCCCCAGGGACTACGCAGTATTTT	CASSLAPGTTQYF
TRBV15	.	TRBJ2-5	.	TGTGCCACCAGCAAACCACCGTACCAAGAGACCCAGTACTTC	CATSKPPYQETQYF
TRBV7-3	.	TRBJ2-1	TRBD1	TGTGCCAGCAGCCTGTGGACAGGGATCGGGAATGAGCAGTTCTTC	CASSLWTGIGNEQFF
TRBV25-1	.	TRBJ1-6	.	TGTGCCAGCAGTGGGGGACAATATAATTCACCCCTCCACTTT	CASSGGQYNSPLHF
TRBV18	once	TRBJ2-7	.	TGTGCCAGCTCAGGTGCGACCCCCTACGAGCAGTACTTC	CASSGATPYEQYF
TRBV19	.	TRBJ2-2	.	TGTGCCAGTACCATACAGGGCGGCACCGGGGAGCTGTTTTTT	CASTIQGGTGELFF
TRBV19	.	TRBJ1-3	TRBD1	TGTGCCAGTACGGAGGGACAGCTTAACGCTGGAAACACCATATATTTT	CASTEGQLNAGNTIYF
TRBV3-1/TRBV3-2	once	TRBJ2-7	TRBD1	TGTGCCAGCAGCCGCCGGACAGGGGAGACCTACGAGCAGTACTTC	CASSRRTGETYEQYF
TRBV6-5	once	TRBJ2-7	TRBD2	TGTGCCAGCAGTAGGGAGGGCTCCTACGAGCAGTACTTC	CASSREGSYEQYF
TRBV7-8	.	TRBJ2-3	TRBD1	TGTGCCAGCAGCCGCGGGACAGGGTCAGATACGCAGTATTTT	CASSRGTGSDTQYF
TRBV5-1	.	TRBJ2-3	TRBD2	TGCGCCAGCAGCTTTCTCGGGGGGGCCGCAGATACGCAGTATTTT	CASSFLGGAADTQYF
TRBV30	.	TRBJ2-7	.	TGTGCCTGGACTTTTTCGGGGGGCCAAGGTCCCCTCTACGAGCAGTACTTC	CAWTFSGGQGPLYEQYF
TRBV5-1	few	TRBJ1-5	.	TGCGCCAGCAGCTTGGGCTCGGATAGCAATCAGCCCCAGCATTTT	CASSLGSDSNQPQHF
TRBV5-1	.	TRBJ2-1	.	TGCGCCAGCAGCTTGTCTACCCCCTACAATGAGCAGTTCTTC	CASSLSTPYNEQFF
TRBV11-2	.	TRBJ1-1	.	TGTGCCAGCAGCCACGGGACAAGGGGTAATATGAACACTGAAGCTTTCTTT	CASSHGTRGNMNTEAFF
TRBV5-1	.	TRBJ1-1	.	TGCGCCAGCAGCTTGGAGCTGGGGGGAAACACTGAAGCTTTCTTT	CASSLELGGNTEAFF
TRBV29-1	.	TRBJ2-6	.	TGCAGCGTTAAGCTGTCTGGGGCCAACGTCCTGACTTTC	CSVKLSGANVLTF
TRBV2	.	TRBJ1-1	TRBD1	TGTGCCATTACCGGGACAGTCTCGGTCACTGAAGCTTTCTTT	CAITGTVSVTEAFF
TRBV7-2	few	TRBJ1-5	.	TGTGCCAGCAGCTTCCTTCCTGATCAGCCCCAGCATTTT	CASSFLPDQPQHF
TRBV5-1	.	TRBJ2-1	TRBD2	TGCGCCAGCAGCTTGGTAGCTAGCGGGAGCATAACGAGCTCCTACAATGAGCAGTTCTTC	CASSLVASGSITSSYNEQFF
TRBV5-4	.	TRBJ2-7	.	TGTGCCAGCAGGAGAAGCGGAGATTCCTACGAGCAGTACTTC	CASRRSGDSYEQYF
TRBV5-1	.	TRBJ2-7	TRBD2	TGCGCCAGCAGCGAGGTAGGGGCTAGCGGGGGGCCGTCCTACGAGCAGTACTTC	CASSEVGASGGPSYEQYF
TRBV5-6	.	TRBJ2-7	.	TGTGCCAGCAGCTTGGTTGGAACCTCGTACGAGCAGTACTTC	CASSLVGTSYEQYF
TRBV5-4	.	TRBJ2-3	.	TGTGCCAGCAGCCTCCAGGGCGTCCTAAGCACAGATACGCAGTATTTT	CASSLQGVLSTDTQYF
TRBV9	.	TRBJ1-5	.	TGTGCCAGCAGCGTAGGGCGAGCAAATCAGCCCCAGCATTTT	CASSVGRANQPQHF
TRBV6-6	once	TRBJ2-7	TRBD1	TGTGCCAGCACCCCGGGACAGGGGTCCTACGAGCAGTACTTC	CASTPGQGSYEQYF
TRBV3-1/TRBV3-2	few	TRBJ2-2	.	TGTGCCAGCAGCTCACCCCCCTCCGAGGGTTGGAACACCGGGGAGCTGTTTTTT	CASSSPPSEGWNTGELFF
TRBV30	.	TRBJ1-2	TRBD1	TGTGCCTGGACCCCGGACAGGTGGACGGGGGGCTACACCTTC	CAWTPDRWTGGYTF
TRBV6-5	.	TRBJ2-2	.	TGTGCCAGCAGCACGCCCGGGGAGCTGTTTTTT	CASSTPGELFF
TRBV10-3	.	TRBJ2-7	.	TGTGCCATCAGCCGAGACTCCTACGAGCAGTACTTC	CAISRDSYEQYF
TRBV20-1	.	TRBJ2-7	TRBD2	TGCAGTGCTAGTAAGGTGGGGCAGGCCCAAGGTGGGGGGGTCCGCTCCTACGAGCAGTACTTC	CSASKVGQAQGGGVRSYEQYF
TRBV6-1	.	TRBJ2-7	.	TGTGCCAGCAGTGATATCCGGCCCTACGAGCAGTACTTC	CASSDIRPYEQYF
TRBV4-1	.	TRBJ1-5	TRBD1	TGCGCCAGCAGCCAGGGAATACAGGGGCGCAATCAGCCCCAGCATTTT	CASSQGIQGRNQPQHF
TRBV6-1	.	TRBJ1-5	.	TGTGCCAGCAGTGAAGCAGTAGACAGCGATCAGCCCCAGCATTTT	CASSEAVDSDQPQHF
TRBV6-4	few	TRBJ2-7	TRBD1	TGTGCCAGCAGTGACTGGACAGGGTGGGACTACGAGCAGTACTTC	CASSDWTGWDYEQYF
TRBV19	.	TRBJ2-3	.	TGTGCCAGTAGAGGAGGGGCGGTCAGCACAGATACGCAGTATTTT	CASRGGAVSTDTQYF
TRBV19	.	TRBJ2-5	.	TGTGCCAGTAGTATATCGTTAGGCAGGCCGGGGGAGACCCAGTACTTC	CASSISLGRPGETQYF
TRBV9	.	TRBJ1-1	.	TGTGCCAGCAGCGTAGGGCCCACCGTCACTGAAGCTTTCTTT	CASSVGPTVTEAFF
TRBV29-1	.	TRBJ1-1	.	TGCAGCGTTGAACGCGGGGGTCGTCTTCCCACTGAAGCTTTCTTT	CSVERGGRLPTEAFF
TRBV10-3	.	TRBJ2-7	.	TGTGCCATCAGTGCCACCCATTCCGAGCAGTACTTC	CAISATHSEQYF
TRBV6-2/TRBV6-3	once	TRBJ1-6	.	TGTGCCAGCAGCTGGGGGGACCCGCATTCACCCCTCCACTTT	CASSWGDPHSPLHF
TRBV3-1/TRBV3-2	.	TRBJ1-2	.	TGTGCCAGCAGCCCCGCCGGAGGCTATGGCTACACCTTC	CASSPAGGYGYTF
TRBV7-2	.	TRBJ2-5	TRBD1	TGTGCCAGCAGCCCCTCTACGACAGGGGGCAAGGAGACCCAGTACTTC	CASSPSTTGGKETQYF
TRBV25-1	.	TRBJ1-5	.	TGTGCCAGCAGTGAATACGATGGATTCCAGCATTTT	CASSEYDGFQHF